These 17 T cell receptor beta chains were sequenced from one sample in a study of blood T cell repertoires in COVID-19. Clones were read by immunoSEQ multiplex PCR, and TCRdb kept only the in-frame ones, dropping some. Of under 250,000 clones in the sample, 85% were seen once. What was sequenced was peripheral blood. The receptors originated from a man between 45 and 60 years old who had recovered from COVID-19.

The V gene is TRBV28, the J gene TRBJ2-7; no definite D call. The germline V gene has CDR1 MDHEN and CDR2 SYDVKM. Trimming stripped 1 base from V and 0 bases from J, with 7 bases between. CDR3 size: 14 residues. CDR3 in DNA: TGTGCCAGCAGTTTATTCTCGAGCTCCTACGAGCAGTACTTC. It translates to CASSLFSSSYEQYF.

The CDR3 nucleotides read TGTGCCATCAGTGATTCCGGGACAGCCAGGGCTCAGCCCCAGCATTTT. Protein sequence: CAISDSGTARAQPQHF. The V call is TRBV10-3, the J call TRBJ1-5, with TRBD1 matching 7 bases. The CDR3 sequence is 16 residues long. Germline CDR1 and CDR2: ENHRY and SYGVKD. V lost 3 bases and J lost 6; bases outside the gene matches: 11.

V is TRBV7-2 and J is TRBJ2-5; D possibly corresponds to TRBD2 (5 bases). V was pared by 5 bases and J by 1 base, with 11 bases between. CDR3 length: 14 residues. Germline CDR1 is SGHTA and CDR2 is FQGNSA. The CDR3 protein is CASSPLGAQETQYF. For the CDR3, the DNA is TGTGCCAGCAGCCCCTTGGGAGCCCAAGAGACCCAGTACTTC.

The J gene is TRBJ2-7, the V gene TRBV27; the match to TRBD2 covers 10 bases. CDR3 length: 16 amino acids. Trimming took 2 bases from V and 4 from J; bases not matched to a gene: 8. In germline, CDR1 is MNHEY, CDR2 SMNVEV (reference sequence). The CDR3 is CASSLASSGRKYEQYF. The CDR3 DNA reads TGTGCCAGCAGTTTAGCCTCTAGCGGGAGAAAGTACGAGCAGTACTTC.

The chain is built from TRBV19 and TRBJ2-3; 7 bases are a match to TRBD2. This CDR3 has 15 amino acids. Looked up from germline, CDR1 is LNHDA and CDR2 is SQIVND (reference sequence). The J segment lost 4 bases and the V segment lost 0 bases, leaving 4 bases of the junction unmatched. CDR3 loop: CASSIDGRVADTQYF. The CDR3 DNA reads TGTGCCAGTAGTATAGATGGGAGGGTTGCAGATACGCAGTATTTT.

V and J are TRBV7-9 and TRBJ1-2, with D possibly TRBD1 on 6 matching bases. The germline V gene encodes CDR1 SEHNR and CDR2 FQNEAQ (reference sequence). The V and J ends lost 2 bases and 4 bases respectively, with 11 bases between them. CDR3 length: 14 residues. DNA of the CDR3: TGTGCCAGCAGCTTAAAACAGGGCCCCTATGGCTACACCTTC. Residues: CASSLKQGPYGYTF. Full variable domain (remainder filled in from reference TRBV7-9 and TRBJ1-2): DTGVSQNPRHKITKRGQNVTFRCDPISEHNRLYWYRQTLGQGPEFLTYFQNEAQLEKSRLLSDRFSAERPKGSFSTLEIQRTEQGDSAMYLCASSLKQGPYGYTFGSGTRLTVV.

The chain carries TRBV6-5 and TRBJ1-2; D gene uncertain. This CDR3 has 15 amino acids. Trimming pared 0 bases from V and 0 bases from J, leaving 8 bases between. Germline V gene lookup returns CDR1 MNHEY and CDR2 SVGAGI. Here the CDR3 reads CASSYSMASNYGYTF. In DNA, the CDR3 is TGTGCCAGCAGTTACTCGATGGCATCTAACTATGGCTACACCTTC.

J is TRBJ2-3 and V is TRBV28; TRBD2 matches at 13 bases. CDR3 size: 15 residues. The V gene end was trimmed by 6 bases and the J gene end by 4 bases; junction bases not matched to a gene: 4. Per the germline V gene, CDR1 is MDHEN and CDR2 is SYDVKM. CDR3 protein: CASRPTSGRPDTQYF. DNA for the CDR3: TGTGCCAGCAGGCCGACTAGCGGGAGGCCAGATACGCAGTATTTT.

CDR3 residues: CASSRGRQLNTEAFF. The DNA for the CDR3 is TGTGCCAGTAGCAGGGGGAGACAGTTGAACACTGAAGCTTTCTTT. The genes are TRBV19 and TRBJ1-1; 7 bases align to TRBD1. Germline CDR1 and CDR2: LNHDA and SQIVND (reference sequence). The CDR3 totals 15 residues. J was trimmed by 0 bases and V by 6 bases; bases with no gene match: 7.

The chain uses TRBV30 and TRBJ2-4; perhaps TRBD1 as D (5 bases). Trimming took 0 bases from V and 14 from J, leaving 17 bases between them. This CDR3 comprises 13 residues. Germline CDR1 reads GTSNPN; CDR2 reads SVGIG (reference sequence). The CDR3 loop reads CAWSVTSQAGKYF. In DNA form, the CDR3 reads TGTGCCTGGAGTGTAACGAGTCAGGCAGGGAAGTACTTC.

This clone showed up just a few times. The gene calls are TRBV7-9 and TRBJ1-5, with 7 bases aligning to TRBD1. Trimming cost V 5 bases and J 5 bases; bases outside gene matches: 3. This CDR3 spans 13 amino acids. Germline V gene data show CDR1 as SEHNR and CDR2 as FQNEAQ (reference sequence). The CDR3 region is CASSTQGDQPQHF. CDR3 nucleotide sequence: TGTGCCAGCAGCACGCAGGGGGATCAGCCCCAGCATTTT.

This chain connects TRBV27 to TRBJ1-6; 7 bases map to TRBD1. Per germline, CDR1 MNHEY and CDR2 SMNVEV (reference sequence). The CDR3 sequence is 14 residues long. Trimming cost V 8 bases and J 7 bases; bases outside gene matches: 8. The CDR3 here is CASGWDSQNSPLHF. The CDR3 DNA is TGTGCCAGCGGTTGGGACAGCCAGAATTCACCCCTCCACTTT.

Here the CDR3 DNA reads TGCGCCAGCAGTCTGGTAGTTGGGAACACTGAAGCTTTCTTT. This codes for CASSLVVGNTEAFF. The V call is TRBV23-1, the J call TRBJ1-1; D is unclear. TRBV23-1 falls under the ORF class, with uncertain function. The V gene lost 4 bases and the J gene lost 1 base, with 10 bases spanning the gap. This CDR3 is 14 amino acids long.

The chain joins TRBV5-1 to TRBJ2-7; TRBD2 agrees at 7 bases. This CDR3 region has 15 residues. V lost 0 bases, J lost 7 bases, and 10 bases stayed unmatched. Per germline, CDR1 SGHRS and CDR2 YFSETQ. The CDR3, as DNA: TGCGCCAGCAGCTTGGAGGGCGGGAGAGATCGAGAGCAGTACTTC. Its protein product is CASSLEGGRDREQYF.

The rearrangement links TRBV5-4 to TRBJ1-1, with a tentative D call TRBD1 (6 bases). CDR1 is SGHNT, CDR2 YYREEE, per germline (reference sequence). The CDR3 is 15 amino acids. V was cut by 5 bases and J by 4 bases, with 18 bases left in between. Written as DNA, the CDR3 is TGTGCCAGCAGAACCACTCATCTGGGGGCCACTGAAGCTTTCTTT. It codes for CASRTTHLGATEAFF.

In this sample, this clone turned up once. The V call is TRBV19, the J call TRBJ2-2, with TRBD2 identical over 12 bases. V lost 8 bases and J lost 6; bases outside the gene matches: 10. The CDR3 has 16 amino acids. Germline V CDR1 and CDR2: LNHDA, SQIVND (reference sequence). The CDR3 here is CASGKTSGRVAGELFF. The CDR3 DNA sequence: TGTGCCAGTGGCAAGACTAGCGGGAGAGTGGCCGGGGAGCTGTTTTTT.

The J gene is TRBJ2-1, the V gene TRBV11-2; D may be TRBD1 (5 bases). Germline-derived CDR1 and CDR2 are SGHAT and FQNNGV. The V end was cut by 1 base, the J end by 4 bases, with 14 bases between. The CDR3 covers 16 residues. The CDR3 bases are TGTGCCAGCAGCTTAGTGCAGGGCCCCCCTTACAATGAGCAGTTCTTC. Its protein product is CASSLVQGPPYNEQFF.